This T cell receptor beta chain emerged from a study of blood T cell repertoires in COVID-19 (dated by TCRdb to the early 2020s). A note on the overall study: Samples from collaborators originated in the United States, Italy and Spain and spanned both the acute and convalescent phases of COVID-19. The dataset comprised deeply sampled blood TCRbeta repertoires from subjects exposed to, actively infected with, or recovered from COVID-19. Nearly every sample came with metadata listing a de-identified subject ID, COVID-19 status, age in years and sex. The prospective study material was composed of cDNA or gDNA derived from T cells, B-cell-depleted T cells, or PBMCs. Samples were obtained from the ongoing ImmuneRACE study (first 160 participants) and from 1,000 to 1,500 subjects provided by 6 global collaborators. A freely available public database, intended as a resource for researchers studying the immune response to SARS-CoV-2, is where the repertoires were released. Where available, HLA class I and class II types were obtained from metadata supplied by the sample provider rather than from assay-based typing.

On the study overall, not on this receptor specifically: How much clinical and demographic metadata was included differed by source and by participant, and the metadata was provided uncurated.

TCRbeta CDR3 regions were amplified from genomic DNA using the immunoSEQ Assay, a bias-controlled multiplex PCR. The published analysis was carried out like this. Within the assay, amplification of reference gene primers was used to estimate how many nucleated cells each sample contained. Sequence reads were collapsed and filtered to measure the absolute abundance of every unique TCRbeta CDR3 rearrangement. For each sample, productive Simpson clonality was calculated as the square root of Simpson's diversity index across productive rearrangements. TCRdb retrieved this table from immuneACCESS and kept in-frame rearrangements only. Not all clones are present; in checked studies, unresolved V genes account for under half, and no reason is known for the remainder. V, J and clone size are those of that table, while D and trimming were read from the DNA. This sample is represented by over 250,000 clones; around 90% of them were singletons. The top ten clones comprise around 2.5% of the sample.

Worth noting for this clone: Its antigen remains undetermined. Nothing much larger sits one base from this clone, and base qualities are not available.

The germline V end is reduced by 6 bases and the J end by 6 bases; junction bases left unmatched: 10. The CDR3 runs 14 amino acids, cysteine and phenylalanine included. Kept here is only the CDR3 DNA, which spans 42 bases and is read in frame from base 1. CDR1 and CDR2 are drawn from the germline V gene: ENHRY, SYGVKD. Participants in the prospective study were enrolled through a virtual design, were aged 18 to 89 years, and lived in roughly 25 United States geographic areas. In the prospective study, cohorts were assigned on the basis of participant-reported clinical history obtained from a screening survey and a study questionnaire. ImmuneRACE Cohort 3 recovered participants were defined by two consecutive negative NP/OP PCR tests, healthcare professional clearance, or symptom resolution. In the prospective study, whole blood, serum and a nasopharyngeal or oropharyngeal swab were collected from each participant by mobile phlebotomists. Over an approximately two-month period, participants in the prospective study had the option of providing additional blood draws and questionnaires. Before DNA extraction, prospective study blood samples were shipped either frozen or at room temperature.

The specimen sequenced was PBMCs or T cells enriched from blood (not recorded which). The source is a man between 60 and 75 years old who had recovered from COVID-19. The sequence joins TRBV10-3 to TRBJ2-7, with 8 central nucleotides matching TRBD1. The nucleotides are TGTGCCATCAGACGAGGACAGGGCGGGTTCGAGCAGTACTTC. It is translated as CAIRRGQGGFEQYF.